This TCR beta chain was captured in a study of cytomegalovirus exposure and HLA in healthy donors. Researchers ran the PCR with 60 Vbeta and 13 Jbeta primers. Repertoires were generated with immunoSEQ multiplex PCR, while TCRdb's copy carries only in-frame clones and drops some. The sample comprises hundreds of thousands of clones, roughly 80% of which are singletons, and about 16% rests with the top ten. Though nominally healthy at sampling, donors likely had unrecorded immune exposures. Per the germline V gene, CDR1 is MNHNY and CDR2 is SVGAGI (reference sequence). The CDR3 extends over 15 amino acids. V lost 5 bases and J lost 5; bases outside the gene matches: 7.

The sequence came from a man aged 35-49 years in good health and CMV-seronegative. Specimen: PBMCs. This chain links TRBV6-6 with TRBJ1-5; 9 bases are a match to TRBD1. CDR3: CASSTGTGWDQPQHF. The CDR3 DNA reads TGTGCCAGCAGTACCGGGACAGGGTGGGATCAGCCCCAGCATTTT.